Below, 18 T cell receptor beta chains from the same sample are listed, as sequenced in a study of monozygotic twins with cystic fibrosis. The protocol was immunoSEQ multiplex PCR, while the TCRdb copy is restricted to in-frame clones and leaves out a portion. Of 34,000 or so clones listed, 92% are singletons. The sample was blood. The receptors come from a girl aged 2 to 10 with cystic fibrosis.

The chain uses TRBV5-1 and TRBJ2-1, with 9 bases matching TRBD1. Germline V gene data show CDR1 as SGHRS and CDR2 as YFSETQ. J gave up 3 bases and V 4 bases, and 5 bases lay outside the gene matches. The CDR3 has 15 amino acids. The CDR3 sequence is CASSGTGNLYNEQFF. The CDR3 DNA follows: TGCGCCAGCAGCGGGACAGGGAATCTCTACAATGAGCAGTTCTTC.

The chain has TRBV5-1 and TRBJ2-7, with 7 bases fitting TRBD2. The CDR3 has 14 residues. Germline CDR1 and CDR2: SGHRS and YFSETQ. The V gene end was trimmed by 3 bases and the J gene end by 3 bases; junction bases not matched to a gene: 6. Written as DNA, the CDR3 is TGCGCCAGCAGCTCCGGGACTATCCGCTACGAGCAGTACTTC. It codes for CASSSGTIRYEQYF.

This clone was recorded once. V usage is TRBV28 and J usage is TRBJ2-7, with TRBD1 as a possible D gene (5 bases). V gave up 7 bases and J gave up 7 bases, with 23 bases separating them. This CDR3 spans 15 amino acids. Germline V gene sequence: CDR1 MDHEN, CDR2 SYDVKM. DNA for the CDR3: TGTGCCAGCACCTTCGAGGAGCCAGGGTATAGGGAGCAGTACTTC. Translating gives CASTFEEPGYREQYF.

This chain links TRBV29-1 with TRBJ2-7; D might be TRBD2 (7 bases). V dropped 4 bases and J dropped 2 bases, with 15 bases sitting between them. The CDR3 contains 14 residues. Germline values: CDR1 SQVTM, CDR2 ANQGSEA. CDR3 DNA: TGCAGCGTTGCGGGGGCTAGCGGAACCTACGAGCAGTACTTC. This translates into CSVAGASGTYEQYF.

The DNA for the CDR3 is TGTGCCAGCAGTTTAATTACAGGTTACGAGCAGTACTTC. Translating gives CASSLITGYEQYF. V is TRBV27 and J is TRBJ2-7; D is perhaps TRBD1 (5 bases). The CDR3 is 13 residues long. Trimming removed 2 bases at V and 4 bases at J, with 9 bases between. From germline, CDR1 is MNHEY and CDR2 SMNVEV (reference sequence).

This clone occurred once. V gene TRBV25-1 combines with J gene TRBJ1-1; no firm D call. The germline V gene encodes CDR1 MGHDK and CDR2 SYGVNS. The CDR3 has 13 residues. V was shortened by 9 bases and J by 1 base, with 12 bases between the two germline ends. The DNA for the CDR3 is TGTGCCAGTGCCGGCCCTTCGAACACTGAAGCTTTCTTT. This sequence encodes CASAGPSNTEAFF.

J is TRBJ2-5 and V is TRBV4-1; 9 bases map to TRBD2. The CDR3 extends over 16 amino acids. Germline CDR1 and CDR2: MGHRA and YSYEKL. The V and J ends lost 1 base and 5 bases, in that order; junction bases with no gene match: 8. The CDR3 protein is CASSQGLTSGGETQYF. In nucleotides, the CDR3 is TGCGCCAGCAGCCAAGGGCTGACCAGCGGGGGGGAGACCCAGTACTTC.

V and J are TRBV18 and TRBJ1-3; D remains unclear. This CDR3 region has 16 residues. Germline loops: CDR1 KGHSH, CDR2 LQKENI. V was cut by 6 bases and J by 0 bases, with 15 bases left in between. In DNA, the CDR3 is TGTGCCAGCTCTCTACGCGCGAGGGACTCTGGAAACACCATATATTTT. Amino acids: CASSLRARDSGNTIYF.

Details on this clone: Sequence at one end of the junction differs from germline and may be a read error. The V and J genes are TRBV7-9 and TRBJ1-2, with D hard to call. Germline V gives CDR1 SEHNR, CDR2 FQNEAQ (reference sequence). The CDR3 consists of 11 residues. CDR3 in amino acids: CASSSNYGYTF. For the CDR3, the DNA is TGTGCCAGCAGTTCTAATTATGGCTACACCTTC.

The V call is TRBV28, the J call TRBJ1-2, with D possibly matching TRBD1 (6 bases). The length of the CDR3 is 13 residues. CDR1 MDHEN and CDR2 SYDVKM come from the germline V gene. The germline V and J ends were trimmed by 8 bases and 2 bases, with 12 bases remaining between them. CDR3 sequence reads: CASFFDRNYGYTF. Here the CDR3 DNA reads TGTGCCAGCTTTTTCGACAGGAACTATGGCTACACCTTC.

V is TRBV30 and J is TRBJ1-6, with D hard to call. From germline, CDR1 is GTSNPN and CDR2 SVGIG (reference sequence). This CDR3 has 13 amino acids. V gave up 4 bases and J gave up 9 bases, with 13 bases separating them. The CDR3: CAWTQVDFSPLHF. Written as DNA, the CDR3 is TGTGCCTGGACGCAGGTGGATTTTTCACCCCTCCACTTT.

The V gene is TRBV6-1, the J gene TRBJ1-1; possible D gene TRBD1, 5 bases. The CDR3 length is 11 residues. V was clipped by 8 bases and J by 3 bases, with 7 bases between them. The germline CDR1 and CDR2 sequences are MNHNS and SASEGT. The CDR3 bases are TGTGCCAGCGAGGGACACACTGAAGCTTTCTTT. Protein product: CASEGHTEAFF.

This chain links TRBV14 with TRBJ1-1; no definite D call. Germline V gives CDR1 SGHDN, CDR2 FVKESK. The germline V and J ends were trimmed by 2 bases and 0 bases, with 4 bases remaining between them. There are 13 residues in the CDR3. In DNA form, the CDR3 reads TGTGCCAGCAGCCAAACGGTGAACACTGAAGCTTTCTTT. Translating it yields CASSQTVNTEAFF. Filled out from reference TRBV14 and TRBJ1-1, the complete variable domain reads EAGVTQFPSHSVIEKGQTVTLRCDPISGHDNLYWYRRVMGKEIKFLLHFVKESKQDESGMPNNRFLAERTGGTYSTLKVQPAELEDSGVYFCASSQTVNTEAFFGQGTRLTVV.

This CDR3 is CASSLYGGDTDTQYF. For the CDR3, the DNA is TGCGCCAGCAGCTTGTATGGGGGGGACACAGATACGCAGTATTTT. This chain uses TRBV5-1 with TRBJ2-3; 7 nucleotides align to TRBD2. Losses at the gene ends were 1 base for V and 2 bases for J; bases not matched to a gene: 4. The CDR3 runs to 15 residues. CDR1 and CDR2 (germline): SGHRS, YFSETQ. Based on the CDR3 plus reference TRBV5-1 and TRBJ2-3, the full variable domain is KAGVTQTPRYLIKTRGQQVTLSCSPISGHRSVSWYQQTPGQGLQFLFEYFSETQRNKGNFPGRFSGRQFSNSRSEMNVSTLELGDSALYLCASSLYGGDTDTQYFGPGTRLTVL.

V and J are TRBV14 and TRBJ2-1; 8 bases are shared with TRBD1. Germline V gene lookup returns CDR1 SGHDN and CDR2 FVKESK. The CDR3 consists of 14 residues. With 0 bases clipped from V and 8 bases from J, the junction kept 3 bases outside the gene matches. Written as DNA, the CDR3 is TGTGCCAGCAGCCAAGAGCAGGGGGCCTATGAGCAGTTCTTC. Its translation: CASSQEQGAYEQFF. The whole variable domain, filled in from reference TRBV14 and TRBJ2-1, reads EAGVTQFPSHSVIEKGQTVTLRCDPISGHDNLYWYRRVMGKEIKFLLHFVKESKQDESGMPNNRFLAERTGGTYSTLKVQPAELEDSGVYFCASSQEQGAYEQFFGPGTRLTVL.

The chain carries TRBV30 and TRBJ2-5; 7 bases line up with TRBD2. The ends lost 4 bases at V and 4 bases at J; junction bases unmatched: 15. This CDR3 comprises 16 residues. The germline V gene has CDR1 GTSNPN and CDR2 SVGIG (reference sequence). CDR3 sequence: CAWNRSLASGGETQYF. The CDR3 region has the DNA TGTGCCTGGAACCGGAGCTTGGCTAGCGGAGGAGAGACCCAGTACTTC.

J is TRBJ1-5 and V is TRBV12-5; no clear D. The CDR3 spans 17 residues. Germline V gene sequence: CDR1 LGHNT, CDR2 FRNRAP. Deletions cut 1 base from V and 1 base from J, with 14 bases between. As DNA, the CDR3 is TGTGCTAGTGGTTTGGGGGTTGGAGGTGGGAGCAATCAGCCCCAGCATTTT. Translation gives CASGLGVGGGSNQPQHF.

The V and J genes are TRBV4-2 and TRBJ1-5; perhaps TRBD1 as D (5 bases). Germline V gene data show CDR1 as LGHNA and CDR2 as YNFKEQ. This CDR3 is built from 16 residues. Trimming pared 3 bases from V and 3 bases from J, leaving 15 bases between. The CDR3 nucleotides read TGTGCCAGCAGCCAGGAGGGGCAGGCTGACAATCAGCCCCAGCATTTT. Translated: CASSQEGQADNQPQHF.